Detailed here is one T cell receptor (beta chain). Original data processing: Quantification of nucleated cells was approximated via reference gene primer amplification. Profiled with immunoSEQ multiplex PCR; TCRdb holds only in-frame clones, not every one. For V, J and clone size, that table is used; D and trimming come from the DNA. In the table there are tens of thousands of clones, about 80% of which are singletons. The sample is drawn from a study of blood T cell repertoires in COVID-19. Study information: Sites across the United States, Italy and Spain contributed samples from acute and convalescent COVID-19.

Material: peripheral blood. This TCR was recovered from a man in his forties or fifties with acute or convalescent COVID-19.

As DNA, the CDR3 is TGTGCCAGCAGTGCCCGGGGGGGAGGTGGCTACACCTTC. Protein sequence: CASSARGGGGYTF. This chain joins TRBV12-3 or TRBV12-4 and TRBJ1-2; weak D call: TRBD1 (5 bases). The CDR3 has 13 residues. Trimming took 5 bases from V and 7 from J, leaving 14 bases between them.